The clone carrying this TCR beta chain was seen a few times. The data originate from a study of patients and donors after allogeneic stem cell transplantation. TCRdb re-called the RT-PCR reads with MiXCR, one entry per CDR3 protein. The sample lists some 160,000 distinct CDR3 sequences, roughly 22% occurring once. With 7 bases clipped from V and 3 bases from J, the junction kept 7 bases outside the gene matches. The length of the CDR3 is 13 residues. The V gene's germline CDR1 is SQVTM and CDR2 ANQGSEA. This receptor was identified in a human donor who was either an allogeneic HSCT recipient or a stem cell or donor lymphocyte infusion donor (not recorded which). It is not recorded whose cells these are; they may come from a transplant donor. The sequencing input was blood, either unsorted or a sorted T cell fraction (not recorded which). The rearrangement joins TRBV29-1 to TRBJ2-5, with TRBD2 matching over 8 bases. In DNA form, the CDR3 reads TGCAGCGCCGAAGGTAGCGGGGAAGAGACCCAGTACTTC. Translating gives CSAEGSGEETQYF.